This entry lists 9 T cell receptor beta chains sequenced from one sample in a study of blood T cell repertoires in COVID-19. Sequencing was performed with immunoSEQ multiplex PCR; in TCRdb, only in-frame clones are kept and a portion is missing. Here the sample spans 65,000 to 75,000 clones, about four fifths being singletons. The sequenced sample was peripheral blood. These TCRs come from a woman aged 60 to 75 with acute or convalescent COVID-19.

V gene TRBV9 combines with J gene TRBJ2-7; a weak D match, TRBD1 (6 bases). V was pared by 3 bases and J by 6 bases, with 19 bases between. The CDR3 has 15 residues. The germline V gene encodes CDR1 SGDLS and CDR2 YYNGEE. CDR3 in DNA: TGTGCCAGCAGCGCACGAGGACAGCTGTTCGGCGAGCAGTACTTC. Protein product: CASSARGQLFGEQYF.

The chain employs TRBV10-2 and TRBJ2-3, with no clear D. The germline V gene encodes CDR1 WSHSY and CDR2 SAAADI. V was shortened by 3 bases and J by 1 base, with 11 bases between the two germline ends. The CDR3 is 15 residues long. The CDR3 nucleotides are TGCGCCAGCAGTGAACCCCCACGGGGCACAGATACGCAGTATTTT. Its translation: CASSEPPRGTDTQYF.

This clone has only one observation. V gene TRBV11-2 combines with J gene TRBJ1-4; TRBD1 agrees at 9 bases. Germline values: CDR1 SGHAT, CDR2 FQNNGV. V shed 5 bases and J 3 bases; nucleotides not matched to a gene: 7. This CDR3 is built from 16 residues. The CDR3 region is CASSDRGQGSNEKLFF. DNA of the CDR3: TGTGCCAGCAGCGACCGGGGACAGGGATCTAATGAAAAACTGTTTTTT.

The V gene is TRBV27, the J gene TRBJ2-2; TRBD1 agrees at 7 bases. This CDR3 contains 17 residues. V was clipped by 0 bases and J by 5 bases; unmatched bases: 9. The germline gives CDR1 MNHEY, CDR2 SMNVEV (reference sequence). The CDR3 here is CASSLSLGGARTGELFF. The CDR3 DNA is TGTGCCAGCAGTTTATCTCTAGGGGGCGCAAGGACCGGGGAGCTGTTTTTT.

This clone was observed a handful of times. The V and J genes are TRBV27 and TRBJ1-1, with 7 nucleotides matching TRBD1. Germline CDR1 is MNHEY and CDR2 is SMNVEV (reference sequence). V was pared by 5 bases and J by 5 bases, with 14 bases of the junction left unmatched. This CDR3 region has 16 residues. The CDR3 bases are TGTGCCAGCAGTCCCCCGGCGTGGACAGGCGTTACTGAAGCTTTCTTT. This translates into CASSPPAWTGVTEAFF.

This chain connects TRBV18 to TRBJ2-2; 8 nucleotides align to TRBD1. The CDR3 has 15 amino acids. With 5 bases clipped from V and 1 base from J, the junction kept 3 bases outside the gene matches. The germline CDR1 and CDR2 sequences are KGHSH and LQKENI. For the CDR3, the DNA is TGTGCCAGCTCAGTGGGACAGGTGAACACCGGGGAGCTGTTTTTT. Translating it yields CASSVGQVNTGELFF.

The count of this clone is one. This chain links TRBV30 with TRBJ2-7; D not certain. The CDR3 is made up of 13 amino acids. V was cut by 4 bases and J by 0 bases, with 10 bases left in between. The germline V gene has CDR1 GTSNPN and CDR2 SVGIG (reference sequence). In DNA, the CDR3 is TGTGCCTGGACGACACATAGCTCCTACGAGCAGTACTTC. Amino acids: CAWTTHSSYEQYF.

The CDR3 region has the DNA TGTGCCAGTAGGGGGAGGGCTGAAGCTTTCTTT. Its protein product is CASRGRAEAFF. This chain uses TRBV19 with TRBJ1-1; D call uncertain. The CDR3 sequence is 11 residues long. Trimming removed 6 bases at V and 6 bases at J, with 8 bases between. The V gene's germline CDR1 is LNHDA and CDR2 SQIVND (reference sequence). Supplemented by reference TRBV19 and TRBJ1-1, the full variable domain reads DGGITQSPKYLFRKEGQNVTLSCEQNLNHDAMYWYRQDPGQGLRLIYYSQIVNDFQKGDIAEGYSVSREKKESFPLTVTSAQKNPTAFYLCASRGRAEAFFGQGTRLTVV.

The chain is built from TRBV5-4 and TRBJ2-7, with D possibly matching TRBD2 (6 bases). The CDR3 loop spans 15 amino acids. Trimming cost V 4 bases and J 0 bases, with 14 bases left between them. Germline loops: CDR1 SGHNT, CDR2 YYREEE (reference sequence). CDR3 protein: CASSPGTLSSYEQYF. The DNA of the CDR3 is TGTGCCAGCAGCCCCGGGACTTTAAGCTCCTACGAGCAGTACTTC.